These 27 T cell receptor beta chains share one sample of origin, sequenced in a study of technical replicates of blood from several donors. Clones were sequenced by immunoSEQ multiplex PCR, and TCRdb holds only the in-frame ones, with some missing. The repertoire has tens of thousands of clones, roughly 94% of them found once; the top ten carry less than 0.3%. The material sequenced was T cells isolated from PBMCs. The receptors come from a human donor in good health.

The J gene is TRBJ2-3, the V gene TRBV4-2; D is possibly TRBD1 (5 bases). Germline CDR1 LGHNA, CDR2 YNFKEQ. V was cut by 6 bases and J by 2 bases, with 12 bases left in between. This CDR3 region has 14 residues. The CDR3 bases are TGTGCCAGCAGAGATCAGGGTTACACAGATACGCAGTATTTT. Amino acid sequence: CASRDQGYTDTQYF.

This clone has just one count. The chain joins TRBV11-2 to TRBJ1-5; TRBD1 might be the D (6 bases). The CDR3 runs 15 residues. Trimming left V 1 base short and J 7 bases short, with 14 bases between. Germline lookup yields CDR1 SGHAT and CDR2 FQNNGV. As DNA, the CDR3 is TGTGCCAGCAGCTTAGGGGGCGGGGGCGCCCAGCCCCAGCATTTT. Translated, it gives CASSLGGGGAQPQHF.

The rearrangement joins TRBV19 to TRBJ2-7, with D tentatively TRBD2 (5 bases). The CDR3 has 15 residues. Germline V lookup: CDR1 LNHDA, CDR2 SQIVND (reference sequence). With 5 bases removed from V and 5 bases from J, the gap between germline ends came to 19 bases. The chain's CDR3 is CASSPTARGVNEQYF. For the CDR3, the DNA is TGTGCCAGTAGTCCGACCGCCCGGGGTGTCAACGAGCAGTACTTC.

The chain uses TRBV5-6 and TRBJ1-2; TRBD1 might be the D (6 bases). Germline assignment: CDR1 SGHDT and CDR2 YYEEEE. This CDR3 spans 15 amino acids. V gave up 2 bases and J gave up 4 bases, with 15 bases separating them. CDR3 residues: CASSFGQRGGYGYTF. The CDR3 region has the DNA TGTGCCAGCAGCTTCGGGCAAAGGGGGGGCTATGGCTACACCTTC.

The V and J genes are TRBV19 and TRBJ2-7; no clear D. V shed 3 bases and J shed 5 bases, with 14 bases lying between them. CDR3 length: 14 residues. Per germline, CDR1 LNHDA and CDR2 SQIVND (reference sequence). CDR3: CASSILLRSDEQYF. As DNA, the CDR3 is TGTGCCAGTAGTATTCTCTTGAGGAGCGACGAGCAGTACTTC. Using reference TRBV19 and TRBJ2-7 for the parts outside the CDR3, the full variable domain is DGGITQSPKYLFRKEGQNVTLSCEQNLNHDAMYWYRQDPGQGLRLIYYSQIVNDFQKGDIAEGYSVSREKKESFPLTVTSAQKNPTAFYLCASSILLRSDEQYFGPGTRLTVT.

The chain couples TRBV28 to TRBJ2-3; 9 positions agree with TRBD2. Per germline, CDR1 MDHEN and CDR2 SYDVKM. This CDR3 comprises 14 residues. Losses at the gene ends were 2 bases for V and 6 bases for J; bases not matched to a gene: 3. This CDR3 reads CASSLLRGGDTQYF. The DNA of the CDR3 is TGTGCCAGCAGTTTACTGCGGGGGGGCGATACGCAGTATTTT.

The CDR3 bases are TGCGCCAGCAGCCGAGGCGCAACTAATGAAAAACTGTTTTTT. This translates into CASSRGATNEKLFF. V and J are TRBV5-1 and TRBJ1-4; D is ambiguous. The CDR3 is 14 residues long. Per germline, CDR1 SGHRS and CDR2 YFSETQ. V lost 4 bases to trimming and J lost 0 bases, with 7 bases between them. Based on the CDR3 plus reference TRBV5-1 and TRBJ1-4, the full variable domain is KAGVTQTPRYLIKTRGQQVTLSCSPISGHRSVSWYQQTPGQGLQFLFEYFSETQRNKGNFPGRFSGRQFSNSRSEMNVSTLELGDSALYLCASSRGATNEKLFFGSGTQLSVL.

The rearrangement uses TRBV6-1 and TRBJ2-3; D is perhaps TRBD1 (6 bases). The germline V gene encodes CDR1 MNHNS and CDR2 SASEGT. V dropped 4 bases and J dropped 4 bases, with 18 bases sitting between them. The CDR3 covers 16 residues. The chain's CDR3 is CASSGSQGLLADTQYF. Here the CDR3 DNA reads TGTGCCAGCAGTGGCTCTCAGGGGCTCCTCGCAGATACGCAGTATTTT.

The genes are TRBV5-4 and TRBJ1-2; possible D gene TRBD1, 6 bases. Trimming pared 6 bases from V and 2 bases from J, leaving 20 bases between. This CDR3 contains 16 residues. Looked up from germline, CDR1 is SGHNT and CDR2 is YYREEE (reference sequence). CDR3 protein: CASTYGTFQGNYGYTF. The DNA for the CDR3 is TGTGCCAGCACCTACGGGACATTCCAAGGGAACTATGGCTACACCTTC. The full variable domain, rest sourced from reference TRBV5-4 and TRBJ1-2, is ETGVTQSPTHLIKTRGQQVTLRCSSQSGHNTVSWYQQALGQGPQFIFQYYREEENGRGNFPPRFSGLQFPNYSSELNVNALELDDSALYLCASTYGTFQGNYGYTFGSGTRLTVV.

J is TRBJ1-1 and V is TRBV29-1, with a possible D match to TRBD1 (5 bases). This CDR3 has 14 amino acids. V lost 5 bases and J 1 base, leaving 14 bases between the germline ends. Germline V gives CDR1 SQVTM, CDR2 ANQGSEA. CDR3 nucleotide sequence: TGCAGCGTTCGGCTTGGGGCCTCGAACACTGAAGCTTTCTTT. This encodes CSVRLGASNTEAFF. The complete variable domain, with remaining parts taken from reference TRBV29-1 and TRBJ1-1, reads SAVISQKPSRDICQRGTSLTIQCQVDSQVTMMFWYRQQPGQSLTLIATANQGSEATYESGFVIDKFPISRPNLTFSTLTVSNMSPEDSSIYLCSVRLGASNTEAFFGQGTRLTVV.

V gene TRBV7-9 combines with J gene TRBJ1-2; perhaps TRBD1 as D (5 bases). V lost 5 bases and J lost 0, with 10 bases in between. CDR1 and CDR2 from the germline V gene are SEHNR and FQNEAQ (reference sequence). The CDR3 consists of 14 residues. Here the CDR3 reads CASSHSTANYGYTF. CDR3 DNA sequence: TGTGCCAGCAGCCATTCGACAGCTAACTATGGCTACACCTTC.

The rearrangement uses TRBV5-1 and TRBJ2-7; D is unresolved. This CDR3 spans 14 amino acids. V was pared by 5 bases and J by 1 base, with 13 bases between. CDR1 and CDR2 (germline): SGHRS, YFSETQ. The CDR3 region has the DNA TGCGCCAGCAGTTTTTCCGACATTTCCTACGAGCAGTACTTC. It encodes CASSFSDISYEQYF.

The V call is TRBV6-5, the J call TRBJ1-5, with 8 bases lining up with TRBD1. The J segment lost 5 bases and the V segment lost 2 bases, leaving 5 bases of the junction unmatched. CDR1 is MNHEY and CDR2 is SVGAGI in the germline V gene. The CDR3 has 15 amino acids. CDR3 in DNA: TGTGCCAGCAGTTACAAAGGACAGGGAGATCAGCCCCAGCATTTT. It yields the protein CASSYKGQGDQPQHF.

This rearrangement joins TRBV30 to TRBJ1-2, with D possibly being TRBD1 (5 bases). Per the germline V gene, CDR1 is GTSNPN and CDR2 is SVGIG (reference sequence). The CDR3 is made up of 15 amino acids. The V and J ends lost 2 bases and 4 bases respectively, with 17 bases between them. The chain's CDR3 is CAWSNSLRGIYGYTF. As DNA, the CDR3 is TGTGCCTGGAGTAACTCCCTTAGGGGCATCTATGGCTACACCTTC.

The chain links TRBV4-1 to TRBJ2-1; 11 bases agree with TRBD2. With V trimmed by 6 bases and J by 7 bases, 5 bases remained unmatched. Germline-derived CDR1 and CDR2 are MGHRA and YSYEKL. The CDR3 is 14 residues long. The CDR3, as DNA: TGCGCCAGCAGAATACTAGCGGGAGCTAATGAGCAGTTCTTC. This gives the protein CASRILAGANEQFF.

The CDR3 region is CASSIGSVYGYTF. The CDR3 DNA reads as TGTGCCAGTAGTATCGGGTCGGTCTATGGCTACACCTTC. This chain joins TRBV19 and TRBJ1-2, with no clear D. Trimming pared 3 bases from V and 4 bases from J, leaving 9 bases between. CDR1 LNHDA and CDR2 SQIVND come from the germline V gene (reference sequence). CDR3 length equals 13 residues. The full variable domain, with the rest looked up from reference TRBV19 and TRBJ1-2, is DGGITQSPKYLFRKEGQNVTLSCEQNLNHDAMYWYRQDPGQGLRLIYYSQIVNDFQKGDIAEGYSVSREKKESFPLTVTSAQKNPTAFYLCASSIGSVYGYTFGSGTRLTVV.

The genes are TRBV10-3 and TRBJ2-7, with D uncertain. There are 16 residues in the CDR3. Germline assignment: CDR1 ENHRY and CDR2 SYGVKD. With 0 bases removed from V and 3 bases from J, the gap between germline ends came to 15 bases. Here the CDR3 reads CAISESRITKLYEQYF. As DNA, the CDR3 is TGTGCCATCAGTGAGTCTCGTATAACTAAACTCTACGAGCAGTACTTC.

The rearrangement uses TRBV28 and TRBJ1-1, with D uncertain. Germline V gives CDR1 MDHEN, CDR2 SYDVKM. Deletions cut 4 bases from V and 0 bases from J, with 18 bases between. The CDR3 runs to 17 residues. CDR3 bases: TGTGCCAGCAGTTCTCAAACGTTGGGCCTAATGAACACTGAAGCTTTCTTT. This sequence encodes CASSSQTLGLMNTEAFF.

J is TRBJ2-7 and V is TRBV7-8; maybe TRBD2 (6 bases). CDR1 is SGHVS and CDR2 is FQNEAQ in the germline V gene. The CDR3 covers 16 residues. V was trimmed by 6 bases and J by 2 bases, leaving 20 bases between them. CDR3 sequence reads: CASRHRTTGSTYEQYF. DNA of the CDR3: TGTGCCAGCAGACATCGGACTACAGGTTCCACCTACGAGCAGTACTTC.

The chain employs TRBV29-1 and TRBJ2-2; D possibly corresponds to TRBD1 (6 bases). The CDR3 is 14 residues long. Germline loops: CDR1 SQVTM, CDR2 ANQGSEA. This CDR3 is CSGSRGPNTGELFF. CDR3 DNA: TGCAGTGGTTCCAGGGGCCCGAACACCGGGGAGCTGTTTTTT.

This clone showed up just once. DNA of the CDR3: TGTGCCAGCAGCACGAGCGGGGAGGGCATTCGGGAGCTGTTTTTT. Residues: CASSTSGEGIRELFF. The V call is TRBV28, the J call TRBJ2-2, with 7 bases fitting TRBD2. Germline values: CDR1 MDHEN, CDR2 SYDVKM. The CDR3 consists of 15 residues. V gave up 6 bases and J gave up 9 bases; unmatched junction bases: 13.

The chain couples TRBV5-1 to TRBJ2-1, with 9 bases aligning to TRBD1. The junction had 3 bases not matched to a gene; V was cut back by 2 bases and J by 3 bases. In germline, CDR1 is SGHRS, CDR2 YFSETQ. This CDR3 is 15 amino acids long. CDR3 bases: TGCGCCAGCAGCTTTGTGGGACAGGGCTACAATGAGCAGTTCTTC. Protein: CASSFVGQGYNEQFF. The variable domain in full, completed from reference TRBV5-1 and TRBJ2-1, reads KAGVTQTPRYLIKTRGQQVTLSCSPISGHRSVSWYQQTPGQGLQFLFEYFSETQRNKGNFPGRFSGRQFSNSRSEMNVSTLELGDSALYLCASSFVGQGYNEQFFGPGTRLTVL.

The chain links TRBV28 to TRBJ2-2, with D unclear. V dropped 7 bases and J dropped 5 bases, with 14 bases sitting between them. Germline CDR1 MDHEN, CDR2 SYDVKM. There are 14 residues in the CDR3. This CDR3 reads CASILTIGTGELFF. CDR3 in DNA: TGTGCCAGCATCCTCACCATCGGGACCGGGGAGCTGTTTTTT.

The chain combines TRBV6-5 with TRBJ2-7, with 11 bases matching TRBD1. The CDR3 sequence is 15 residues long. J lost 2 bases, V lost 5 bases, and 5 bases had no gene match. Per germline, CDR1 MNHEY and CDR2 SVGAGI. The CDR3 DNA follows: TGTGCCAGCAGTGGAGGGACAGGGGGGGCCTACGAGCAGTACTTC. Translated, it gives CASSGGTGGAYEQYF.

This chain uses TRBV18 with TRBJ2-7; D is possibly TRBD2 (5 bases). There are 13 residues in the CDR3. The V gene's germline CDR1 is KGHSH and CDR2 LQKENI. V lost 3 bases and J 6 bases, leaving 12 bases between the germline ends. CDR3 protein: CASSPGLDSEQYF. The CDR3 DNA is TGTGCCAGCTCACCCGGACTGGATTCCGAGCAGTACTTC.

This chain connects TRBV11-2 to TRBJ2-7; D call uncertain. The germline CDR1 and CDR2 sequences are SGHAT and FQNNGV. V was pared by 5 bases and J by 2 bases, with 13 bases between. CDR3 size: 14 residues. CDR3 nucleotide sequence: TGTGCCAGCAGCCTGCTCGAACAGCCCTACGAGCAGTACTTC. Protein product: CASSLLEQPYEQYF.

The V and J genes are TRBV6-5 and TRBJ2-7; TRBD1 agrees at 9 bases. The V and J ends lost 2 bases and 3 bases, in that order; junction bases with no gene match: 5. CDR3 size: 15 residues. Per germline, CDR1 MNHEY and CDR2 SVGAGI. The CDR3 sequence is CASSYRGTGYYEQYF. The DNA for the CDR3 is TGTGCCAGCAGTTACCGGGGGACAGGGTACTACGAGCAGTACTTC.